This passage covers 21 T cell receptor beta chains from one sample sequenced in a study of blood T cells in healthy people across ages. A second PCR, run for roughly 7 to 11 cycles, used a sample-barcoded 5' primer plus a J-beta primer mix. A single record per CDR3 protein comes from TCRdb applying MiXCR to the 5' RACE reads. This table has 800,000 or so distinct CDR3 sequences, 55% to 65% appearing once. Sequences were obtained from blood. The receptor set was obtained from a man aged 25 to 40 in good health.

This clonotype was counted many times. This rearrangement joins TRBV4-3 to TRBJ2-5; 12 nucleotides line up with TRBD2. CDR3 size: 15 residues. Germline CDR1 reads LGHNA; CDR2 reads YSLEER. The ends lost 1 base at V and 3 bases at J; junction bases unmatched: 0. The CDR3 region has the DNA TGCGCCAGCAGCCAAGGGACTAGCGGGAAAGAGACCCAGTACTTC. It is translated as CASSQGTSGKETQYF.

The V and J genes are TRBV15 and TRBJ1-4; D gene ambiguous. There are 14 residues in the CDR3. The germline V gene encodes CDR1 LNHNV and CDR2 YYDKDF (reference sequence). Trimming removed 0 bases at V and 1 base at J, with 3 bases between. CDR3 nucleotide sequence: TGTGCCACCAGCAGAGAGGGAACTAATGAAAAACTGTTTTTT. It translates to CATSREGTNEKLFF.

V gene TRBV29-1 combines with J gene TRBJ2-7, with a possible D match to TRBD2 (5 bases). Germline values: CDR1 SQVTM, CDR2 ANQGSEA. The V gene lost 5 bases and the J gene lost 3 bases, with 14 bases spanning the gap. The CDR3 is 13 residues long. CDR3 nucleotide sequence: TGCAGCGTTTCCTCCGGGATGTTCTACGAGCAGTACTTC. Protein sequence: CSVSSGMFYEQYF.

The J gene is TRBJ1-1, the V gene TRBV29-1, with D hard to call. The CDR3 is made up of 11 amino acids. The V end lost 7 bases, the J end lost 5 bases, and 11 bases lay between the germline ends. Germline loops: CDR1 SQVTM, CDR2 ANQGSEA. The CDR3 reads CSGIGWTEAFF. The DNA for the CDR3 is TGCAGCGGAATAGGTTGGACTGAAGCTTTCTTT.

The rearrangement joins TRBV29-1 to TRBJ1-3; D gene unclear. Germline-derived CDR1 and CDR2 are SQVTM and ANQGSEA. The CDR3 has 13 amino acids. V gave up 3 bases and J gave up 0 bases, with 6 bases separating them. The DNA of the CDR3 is TGCAGCGTTGAGGGTTTCTCTGGAAACACCATATATTTT. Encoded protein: CSVEGFSGNTIYF.

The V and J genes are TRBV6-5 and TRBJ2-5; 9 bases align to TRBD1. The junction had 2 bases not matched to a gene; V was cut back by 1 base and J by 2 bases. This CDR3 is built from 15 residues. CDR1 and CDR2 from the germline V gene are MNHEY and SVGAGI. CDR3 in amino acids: CASSYLTGGQETQYF. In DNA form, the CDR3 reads TGTGCCAGCAGTTACTTGACAGGGGGTCAAGAGACCCAGTACTTC.

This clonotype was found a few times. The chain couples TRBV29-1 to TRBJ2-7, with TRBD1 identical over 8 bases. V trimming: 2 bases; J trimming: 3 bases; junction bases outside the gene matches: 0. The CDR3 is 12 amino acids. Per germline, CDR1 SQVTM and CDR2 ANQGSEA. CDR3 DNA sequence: TGCAGCGTTGAAACAGGGGGCTACGAGCAGTACTTC. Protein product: CSVETGGYEQYF.

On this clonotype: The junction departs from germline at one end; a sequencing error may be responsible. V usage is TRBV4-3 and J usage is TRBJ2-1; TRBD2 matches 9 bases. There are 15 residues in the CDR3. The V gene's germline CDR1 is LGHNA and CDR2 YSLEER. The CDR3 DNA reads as TGCGCCAGCAGCCTCGGGACTAGCACGTACAATGAGCGGTTCTTC. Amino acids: CASSLGTSTYNERFF.

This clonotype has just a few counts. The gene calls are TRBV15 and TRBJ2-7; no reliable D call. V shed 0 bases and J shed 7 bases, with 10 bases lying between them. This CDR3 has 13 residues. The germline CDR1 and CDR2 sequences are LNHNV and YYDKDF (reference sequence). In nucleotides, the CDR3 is TGTGCCACCAGCAGAGATAGTTGGCCGGAGCAGTACTTC. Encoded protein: CATSRDSWPEQYF.

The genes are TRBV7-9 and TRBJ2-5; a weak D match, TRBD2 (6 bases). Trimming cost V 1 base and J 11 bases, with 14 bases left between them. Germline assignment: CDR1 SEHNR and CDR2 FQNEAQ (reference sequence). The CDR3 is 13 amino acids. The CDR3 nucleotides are TGTGCCAGCAGCTTAGTGGTCAGCCGGGAGCAGTACTTC. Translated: CASSLVVSREQYF.

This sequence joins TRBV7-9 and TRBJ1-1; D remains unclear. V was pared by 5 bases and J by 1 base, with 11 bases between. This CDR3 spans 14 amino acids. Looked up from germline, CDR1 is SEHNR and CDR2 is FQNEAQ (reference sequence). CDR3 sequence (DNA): TGTGCCAGCAGCCCTCAAGGGAGGAACACTGAAGCTTTCTTT. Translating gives CASSPQGRNTEAFF.

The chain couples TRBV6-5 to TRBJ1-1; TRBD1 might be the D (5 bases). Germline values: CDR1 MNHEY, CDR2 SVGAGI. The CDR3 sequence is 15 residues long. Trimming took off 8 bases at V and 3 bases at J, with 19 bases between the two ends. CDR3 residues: CASRLNGASYTEAFF. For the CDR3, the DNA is TGTGCCAGCCGCTTGAATGGGGCCTCTTACACTGAAGCTTTCTTT.

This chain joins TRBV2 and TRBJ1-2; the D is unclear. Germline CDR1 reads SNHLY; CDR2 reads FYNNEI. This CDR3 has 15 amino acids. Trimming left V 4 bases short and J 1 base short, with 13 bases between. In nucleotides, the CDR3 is TGTGCCAGCAGTGGGGGAGTCCCCCTTAACTATGGCTACACCTTC. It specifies CASSGGVPLNYGYTF.

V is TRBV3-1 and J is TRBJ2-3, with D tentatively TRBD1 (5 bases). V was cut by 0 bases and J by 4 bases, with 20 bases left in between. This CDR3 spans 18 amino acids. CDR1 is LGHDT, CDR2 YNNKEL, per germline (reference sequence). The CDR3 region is CASSQDIWQGRKSDTQYF. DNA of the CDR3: TGTGCCAGCAGCCAAGATATATGGCAGGGTCGAAAATCAGATACGCAGTATTTT.

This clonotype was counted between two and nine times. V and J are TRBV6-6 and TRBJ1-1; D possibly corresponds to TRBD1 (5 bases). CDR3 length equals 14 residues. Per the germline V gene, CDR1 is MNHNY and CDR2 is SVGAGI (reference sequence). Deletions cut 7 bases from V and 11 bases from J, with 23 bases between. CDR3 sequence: CASTRGGTSFLAFF. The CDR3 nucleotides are TGTGCCAGCACTCGGGGCGGAACCTCATTTTTGGCTTTCTTT.

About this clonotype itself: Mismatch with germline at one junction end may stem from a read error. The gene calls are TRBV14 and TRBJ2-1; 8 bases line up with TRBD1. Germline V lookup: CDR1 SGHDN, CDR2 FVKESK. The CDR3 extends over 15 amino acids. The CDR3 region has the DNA TGTGCCAGTAGCCTACGACAGGGGCCCTACAATGAGCAGTTCTTC. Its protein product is CASSLRQGPYNEQFF.

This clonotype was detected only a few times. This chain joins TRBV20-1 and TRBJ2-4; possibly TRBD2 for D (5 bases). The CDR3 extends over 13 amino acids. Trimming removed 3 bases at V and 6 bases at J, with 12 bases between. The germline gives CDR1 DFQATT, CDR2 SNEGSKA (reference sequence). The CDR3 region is CSARKRELNIQYF. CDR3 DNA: TGCAGTGCTAGGAAGAGGGAGCTAAACATTCAGTACTTC.

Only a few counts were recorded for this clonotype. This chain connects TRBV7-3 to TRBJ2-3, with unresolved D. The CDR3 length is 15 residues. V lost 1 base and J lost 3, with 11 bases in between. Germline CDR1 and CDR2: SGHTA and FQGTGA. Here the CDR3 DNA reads TGTGCCAGCAGCTTAAATCCCGACCTTACAGATACGCAGTATTTT. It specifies CASSLNPDLTDTQYF. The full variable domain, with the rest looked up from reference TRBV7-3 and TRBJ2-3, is GAGVSQTPSNKVTEKGKYVELRCDPISGHTALYWYRQSLGQGPEFLIYFQGTGAADDSGLPNDRFFAVRPEGSVSTLKIQRTERGDSAVYLCASSLNPDLTDTQYFGPGTRLTVL.

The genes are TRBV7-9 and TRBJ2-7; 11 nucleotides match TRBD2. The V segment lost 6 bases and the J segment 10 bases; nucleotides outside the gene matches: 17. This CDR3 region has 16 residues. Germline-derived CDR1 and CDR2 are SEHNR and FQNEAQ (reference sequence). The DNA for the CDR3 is TGTGCCAGCAGGTTCGGGACTAGCGGATTCCAAGAGGCCCAGTACTTC. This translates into CASRFGTSGFQEAQYF.

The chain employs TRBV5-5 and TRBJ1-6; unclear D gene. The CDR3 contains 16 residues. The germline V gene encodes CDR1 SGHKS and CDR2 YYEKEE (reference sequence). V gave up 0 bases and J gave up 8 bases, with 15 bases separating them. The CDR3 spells CASSLALRIRDSPLHF. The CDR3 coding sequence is TGTGCCAGCAGCTTGGCGTTGCGGATCCGAGATTCACCCCTCCACTTT.

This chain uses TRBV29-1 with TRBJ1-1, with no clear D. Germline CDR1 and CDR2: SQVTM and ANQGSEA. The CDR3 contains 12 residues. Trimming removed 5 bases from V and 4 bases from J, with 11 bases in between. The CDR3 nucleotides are TGCAGCGTTCTCAGCACGGCCACTGAAGCTTTCTTT. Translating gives CSVLSTATEAFF.